This TCR beta chain was captured in a study of OX40 agonist ivuxolimab in advanced cancers. General study points: Expanded clones tended on average to be more numerous among CD8+ T cells than CD4+.

The CDR3 runs 15 residues. V was shortened by 6 bases and J by 4 bases, with 14 bases between the two germline ends. CDR1 is SGHRS, CDR2 YFSETQ, per germline. People who had autoimmune disease history or systemic immunosuppression were excluded. Sequencing was performed with immunoSEQ multiplex PCR; in TCRdb, only in-frame clones are kept and a portion is missing. The data hold approximately 15,000 clones, with roughly 65% observed a single time. In this sample, this clone turned up once. The target antigen is unknown. The chain combines TRBV5-1 with TRBJ2-6; D unclear. The material sequenced was CD4+ or CD8+ T cells sorted from blood, taken in a trial of the OX40 agonist ivuxolimab. This receptor was obtained from an adult with an advanced solid tumor such as melanoma, head and neck, liver or kidney cancer. Written as DNA, the CDR3 is TGCGCCAGCACCCCGGACCTCGGAGGGGCCAACGTCCTGACTTTC. Translation: CASTPDLGGANVLTF.